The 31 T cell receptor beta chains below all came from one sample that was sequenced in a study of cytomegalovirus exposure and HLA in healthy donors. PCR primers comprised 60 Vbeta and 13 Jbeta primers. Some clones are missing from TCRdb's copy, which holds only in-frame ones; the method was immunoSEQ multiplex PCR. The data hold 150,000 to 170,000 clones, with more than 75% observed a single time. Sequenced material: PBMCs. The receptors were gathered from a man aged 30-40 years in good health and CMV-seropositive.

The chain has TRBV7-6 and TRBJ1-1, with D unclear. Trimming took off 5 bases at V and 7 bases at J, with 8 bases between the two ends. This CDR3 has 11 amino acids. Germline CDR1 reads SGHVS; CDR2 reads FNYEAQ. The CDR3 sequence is CASSPGYEAFF. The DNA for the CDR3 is TGTGCCAGCAGCCCGGGATATGAAGCTTTCTTT.

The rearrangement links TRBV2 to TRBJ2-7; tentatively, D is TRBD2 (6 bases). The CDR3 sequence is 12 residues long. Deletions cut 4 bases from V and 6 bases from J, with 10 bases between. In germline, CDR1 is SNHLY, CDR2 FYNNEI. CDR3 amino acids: CASSATSSEQYF. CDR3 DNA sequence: TGTGCCAGCAGTGCGACTAGTTCCGAGCAGTACTTC.

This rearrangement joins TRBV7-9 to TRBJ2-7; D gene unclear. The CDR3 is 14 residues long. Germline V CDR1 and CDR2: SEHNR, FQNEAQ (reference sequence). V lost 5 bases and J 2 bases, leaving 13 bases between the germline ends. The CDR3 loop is CASSERGDTYEQYF. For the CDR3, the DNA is TGTGCCAGCAGCGAACGAGGAGATACCTACGAGCAGTACTTC.

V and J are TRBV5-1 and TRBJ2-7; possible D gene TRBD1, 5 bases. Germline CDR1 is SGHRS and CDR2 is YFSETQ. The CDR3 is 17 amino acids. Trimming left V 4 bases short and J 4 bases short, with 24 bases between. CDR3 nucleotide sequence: TGCGCCAGCAGCCTAAACCCGGCAGGCAGGGAAAATTACGAGCAGTACTTC. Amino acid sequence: CASSLNPAGRENYEQYF.

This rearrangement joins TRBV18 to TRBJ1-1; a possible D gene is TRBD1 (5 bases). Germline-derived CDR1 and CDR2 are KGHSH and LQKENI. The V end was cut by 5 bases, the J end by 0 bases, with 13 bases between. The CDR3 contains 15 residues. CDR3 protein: CASSFTEGVNTEAFF. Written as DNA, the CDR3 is TGTGCCAGCTCATTTACCGAAGGGGTGAACACTGAAGCTTTCTTT.

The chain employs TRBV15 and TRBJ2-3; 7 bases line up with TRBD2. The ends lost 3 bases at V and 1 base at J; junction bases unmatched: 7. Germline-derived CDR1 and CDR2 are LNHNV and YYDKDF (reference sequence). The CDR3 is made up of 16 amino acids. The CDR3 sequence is CATSRGGAGGTDTQYF. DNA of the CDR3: TGTGCCACCAGCAGGGGAGGGGCGGGGGGCACAGATACGCAGTATTTT.

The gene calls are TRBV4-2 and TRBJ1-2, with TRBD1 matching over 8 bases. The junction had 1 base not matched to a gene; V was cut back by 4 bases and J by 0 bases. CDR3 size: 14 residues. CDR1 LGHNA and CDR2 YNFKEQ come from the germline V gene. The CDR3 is CASSPGQANYGYTF. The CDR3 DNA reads TGTGCCAGCAGCCCGGGACAGGCTAACTATGGCTACACCTTC.

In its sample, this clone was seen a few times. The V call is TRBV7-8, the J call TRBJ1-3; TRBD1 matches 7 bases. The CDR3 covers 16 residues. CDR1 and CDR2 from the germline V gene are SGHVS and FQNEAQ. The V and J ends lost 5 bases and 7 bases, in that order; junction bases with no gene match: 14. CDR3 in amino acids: CASSIPTGPLRNTIYF. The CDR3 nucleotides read TGTGCCAGCAGCATACCGACAGGGCCGCTGCGTAACACCATATATTTT.

The CDR3 sequence: CASSLEQGSMNTEAFF. The CDR3 DNA is TGTGCCAGCAGTTTGGAACAGGGGTCTATGAACACTGAAGCTTTCTTT. J is TRBJ1-1 and V is TRBV28; 7 bases map to TRBD1. Germline V gene data show CDR1 as MDHEN and CDR2 as SYDVKM. V lost 3 bases and J lost 0; bases outside the gene matches: 7. The length of the CDR3 is 16 residues.

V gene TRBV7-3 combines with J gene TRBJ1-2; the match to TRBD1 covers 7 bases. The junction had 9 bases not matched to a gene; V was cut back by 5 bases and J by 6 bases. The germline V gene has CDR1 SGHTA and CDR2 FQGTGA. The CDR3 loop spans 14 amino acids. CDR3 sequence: CASSTRQGQDGYTF. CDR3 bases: TGTGCCAGCAGCACGCGACAGGGCCAGGATGGCTACACCTTC.

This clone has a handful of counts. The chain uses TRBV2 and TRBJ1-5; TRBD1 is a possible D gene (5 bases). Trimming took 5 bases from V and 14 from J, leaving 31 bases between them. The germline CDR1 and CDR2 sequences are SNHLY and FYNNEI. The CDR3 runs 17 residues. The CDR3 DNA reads TGTGCCAGCAGTCCGCCCGCATGGACAAAAGACATGCCCCTGGAGCATTTT. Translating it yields CASSPPAWTKDMPLEHF. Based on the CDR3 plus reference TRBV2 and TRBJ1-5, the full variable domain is EPEVTQTPSHQVTQMGQEVILRCVPISNHLYFYWYRQILGQKVEFLVSFYNNEISEKSEIFDDQFSVERPDGSNFTLKIRSTKLEDSAMYFCASSPPAWTKDMPLEHFGDGTRLSIL.

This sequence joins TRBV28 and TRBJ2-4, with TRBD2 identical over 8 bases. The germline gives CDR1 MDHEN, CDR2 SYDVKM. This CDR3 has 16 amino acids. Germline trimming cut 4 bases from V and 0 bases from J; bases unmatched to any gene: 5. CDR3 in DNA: TGTGCCAGCAGTTCACTAGCGGTGATAGCCAAAAACATTCAGTACTTC. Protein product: CASSSLAVIAKNIQYF.

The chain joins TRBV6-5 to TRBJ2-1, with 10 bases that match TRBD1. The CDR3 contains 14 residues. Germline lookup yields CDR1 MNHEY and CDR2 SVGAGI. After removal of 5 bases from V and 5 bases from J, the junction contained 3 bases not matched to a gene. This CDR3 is CASSPGTGDNEQFF. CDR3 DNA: TGTGCCAGCAGTCCCGGGACAGGGGACAATGAGCAGTTCTTC.

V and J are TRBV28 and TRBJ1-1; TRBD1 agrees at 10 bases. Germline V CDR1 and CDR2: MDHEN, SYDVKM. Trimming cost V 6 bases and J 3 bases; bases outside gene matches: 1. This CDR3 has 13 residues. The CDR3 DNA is TGTGCCAGCAGAGGACAGGGGGACACTGAAGCTTTCTTT. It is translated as CASRGQGDTEAFF.

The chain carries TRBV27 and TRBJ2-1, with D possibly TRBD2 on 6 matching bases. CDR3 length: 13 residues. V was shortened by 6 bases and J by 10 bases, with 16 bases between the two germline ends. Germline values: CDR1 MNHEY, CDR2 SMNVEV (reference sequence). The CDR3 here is CASSWVVGGEQFF. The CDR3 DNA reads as TGTGCCAGCAGCTGGGTCGTTGGAGGGGAGCAGTTCTTC.

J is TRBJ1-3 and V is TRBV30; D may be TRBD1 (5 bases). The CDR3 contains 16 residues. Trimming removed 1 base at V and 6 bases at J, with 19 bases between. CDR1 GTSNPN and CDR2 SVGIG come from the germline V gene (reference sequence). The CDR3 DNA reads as TGTGCCTGGAGTGACTCCCGGGGGGTCGGTGAAAACACCATATATTTT. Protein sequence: CAWSDSRGVGENTIYF. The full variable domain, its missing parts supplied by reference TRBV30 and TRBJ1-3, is SQTIHQWPATLVQPVGSPLSLECTVEGTSNPNLYWYRQAAGRGLQLLFYSVGIGQISSEVPQNLSASRPQDRQFILSSKKLLLSDSGFYLCAWSDSRGVGENTIYFGEGSWLTVV.

The CDR3 sequence is CASGRTVGNQPQHF. Here the CDR3 DNA reads TGTGCTAGTGGCCGGACAGTGGGCAATCAGCCCCAGCATTTT. The V call is TRBV12-5, the J call TRBJ1-5; TRBD1 might be the D (6 bases). V lost 6 bases to trimming and J lost 2 bases, with 11 bases between them. The CDR3 extends over 14 amino acids. Per germline, CDR1 LGHNT and CDR2 FRNRAP. Variable domain in full (rest from reference TRBV12-5 and TRBJ1-5): DARVTQTPRHKVTEMGQEVTMRCQPILGHNTVFWYRQTMMQGLELLAYFRNRAPLDDSGMPKDRFSAEMPDATLATLKIQPSEPRDSAVYFCASGRTVGNQPQHFGDGTRLSIL.

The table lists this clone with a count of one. The CDR3 spells CASSPGDRGLLEQYF. As DNA, the CDR3 is TGCGCCAGCAGCCCGGGCGACAGGGGACTTTTGGAGCAGTACTTC. The rearrangement links TRBV4-3 to TRBJ2-7, with TRBD1 matching over 8 bases. Germline CDR1 LGHNA, CDR2 YSLEER. The junction had 12 bases not matched to a gene; V was cut back by 4 bases and J by 7 bases. The CDR3 runs 15 residues.

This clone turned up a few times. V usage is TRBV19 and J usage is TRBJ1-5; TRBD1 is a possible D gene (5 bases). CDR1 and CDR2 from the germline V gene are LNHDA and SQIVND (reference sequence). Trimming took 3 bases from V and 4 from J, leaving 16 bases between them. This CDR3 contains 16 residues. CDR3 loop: CASSMGGPAANQPQHF. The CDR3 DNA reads TGTGCCAGTAGTATGGGGGGACCAGCCGCAAATCAGCCCCAGCATTTT.

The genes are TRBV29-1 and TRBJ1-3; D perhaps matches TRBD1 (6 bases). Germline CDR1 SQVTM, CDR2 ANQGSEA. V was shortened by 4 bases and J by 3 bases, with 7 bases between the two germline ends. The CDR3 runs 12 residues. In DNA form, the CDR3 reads TGCAGCGTTGGGACAGTTGGAAACACCATATATTTT. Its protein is CSVGTVGNTIYF.

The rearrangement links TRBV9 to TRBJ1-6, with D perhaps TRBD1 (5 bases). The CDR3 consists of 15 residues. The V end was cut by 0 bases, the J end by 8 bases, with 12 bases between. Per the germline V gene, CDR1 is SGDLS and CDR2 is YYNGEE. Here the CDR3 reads CASSVDLGAYSPLHF. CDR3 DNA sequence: TGTGCCAGCAGCGTAGATCTAGGGGCTTATTCACCCCTCCACTTT.

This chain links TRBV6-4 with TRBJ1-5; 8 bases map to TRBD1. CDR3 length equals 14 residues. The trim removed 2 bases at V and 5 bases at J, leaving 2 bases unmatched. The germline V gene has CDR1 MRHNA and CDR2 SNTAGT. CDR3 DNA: TGTGCCAGCAGTGACCAGGGGGCGGATCAGCCCCAGCATTTT. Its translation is CASSDQGADQPQHF.

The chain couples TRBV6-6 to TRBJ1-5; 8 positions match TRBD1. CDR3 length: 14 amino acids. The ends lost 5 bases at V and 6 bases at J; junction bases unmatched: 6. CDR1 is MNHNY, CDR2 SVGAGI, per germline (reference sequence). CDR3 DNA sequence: TGTGCCAGCAGTGGGCACAGGGGGGGTCAGCCCCAGCATTTT. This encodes CASSGHRGGQPQHF.

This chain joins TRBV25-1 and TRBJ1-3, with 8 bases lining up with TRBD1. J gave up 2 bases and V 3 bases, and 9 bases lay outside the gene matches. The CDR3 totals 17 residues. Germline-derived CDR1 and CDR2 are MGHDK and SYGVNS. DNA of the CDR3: TGTGCCAGCAGTGACCCCGGGACAGGCCCTACTGGAAACACCATATATTTT. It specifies CASSDPGTGPTGNTIYF.

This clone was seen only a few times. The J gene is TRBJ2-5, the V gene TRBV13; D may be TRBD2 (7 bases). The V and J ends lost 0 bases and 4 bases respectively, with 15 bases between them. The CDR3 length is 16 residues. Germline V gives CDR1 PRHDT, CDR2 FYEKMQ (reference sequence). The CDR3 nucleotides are TGTGCCAGCAGCTTAGGCCTTCAGGGGAGGGGAGAGACCCAGTACTTC. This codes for CASSLGLQGRGETQYF.

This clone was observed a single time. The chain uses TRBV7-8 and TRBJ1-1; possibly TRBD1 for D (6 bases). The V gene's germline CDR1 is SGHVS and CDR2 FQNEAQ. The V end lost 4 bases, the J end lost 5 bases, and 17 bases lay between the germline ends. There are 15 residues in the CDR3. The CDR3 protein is CASSSRFRQGTEAFF. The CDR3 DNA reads TGTGCCAGCAGCTCCCGGTTCCGGCAGGGGACTGAAGCTTTCTTT.

The chain's CDR3 is CASSLRLAGPPYPVDTQYF. CDR3 bases: TGTGCCAGCAGTTTAAGACTAGCGGGGCCCCCTTACCCGGTGGATACGCAGTATTTT. This chain joins TRBV27 and TRBJ2-3; 11 bases align to TRBD2. There are 19 residues in the CDR3. The germline V gene has CDR1 MNHEY and CDR2 SMNVEV (reference sequence). V was pared by 2 bases and J by 6 bases, with 16 bases of the junction left unmatched.

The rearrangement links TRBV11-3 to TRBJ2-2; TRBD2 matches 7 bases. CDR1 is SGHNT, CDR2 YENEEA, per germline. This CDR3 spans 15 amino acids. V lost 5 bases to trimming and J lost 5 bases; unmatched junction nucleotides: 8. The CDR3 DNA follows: TGTGCCAGCAGCCTAGGGAGGGGTGGGACCGGGGAGCTGTTTTTT. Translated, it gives CASSLGRGGTGELFF.

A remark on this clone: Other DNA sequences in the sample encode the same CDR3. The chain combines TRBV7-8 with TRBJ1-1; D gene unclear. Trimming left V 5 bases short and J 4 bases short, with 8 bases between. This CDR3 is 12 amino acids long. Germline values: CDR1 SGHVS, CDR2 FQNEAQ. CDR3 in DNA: TGTGCCAGCAGCCCTTCCGTCACTGAAGCTTTCTTT. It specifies CASSPSVTEAFF.

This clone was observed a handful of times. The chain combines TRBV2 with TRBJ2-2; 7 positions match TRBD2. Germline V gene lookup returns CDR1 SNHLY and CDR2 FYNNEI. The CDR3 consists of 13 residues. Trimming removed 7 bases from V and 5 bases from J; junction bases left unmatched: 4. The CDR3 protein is CASKRESTGELFF. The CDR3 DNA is TGTGCCAGCAAGCGGGAATCGACCGGGGAGCTGTTTTTT.

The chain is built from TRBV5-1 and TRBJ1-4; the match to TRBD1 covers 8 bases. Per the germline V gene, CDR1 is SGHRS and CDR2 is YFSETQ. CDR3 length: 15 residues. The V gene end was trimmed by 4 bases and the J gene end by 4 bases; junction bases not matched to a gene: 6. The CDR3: CASSQQGVGNEKLFF. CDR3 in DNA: TGCGCCAGCAGCCAACAGGGGGTGGGTAATGAAAAACTGTTTTTT.